This T cell receptor (beta chain) was captured in a study of blood T cell repertoires in COVID-19. Across the study: Acute-phase and convalescent COVID-19 samples originated in the United States, Italy and Spain. The analysed material was cDNA or gDNA that came from T cells, B-cell-depleted T cells, or PBMCs.

Authors' methods: Reference gene primer amplification gave estimated nucleated cell counts. The method was immunoSEQ multiplex PCR; TCRdb's version includes in-frame clones alone and lacks a portion of them. For V, J and clone size, that table is used; D and trimming come from the DNA. The repertoire has over 130,000 clones, around 85% of them found once; the top ten carry around 3%. V dropped 5 bases and J dropped 7 bases, with 9 bases sitting between them. Germline V lookup: CDR1 SGHNT, CDR2 YENEEA. The CDR3 is made up of 13 amino acids. This sequence originates from a man between 45 and 60 years old with acute or convalescent COVID-19. The V gene is TRBV11-3, the J gene TRBJ1-6, with unresolved D. Specimen: peripheral blood. DNA of the CDR3: TGTGCCAGCAGCCCAACACGAAATTCACCCCTCCACTTT. This sequence encodes CASSPTRNSPLHF.